These T cell receptor beta chains were read from a single sample in a study of regulatory T cells in long-lasting Graves disease. A single record per CDR3 protein comes from TCRdb applying MiXCR to the multiplex PCR reads. The data show hundreds of thousands of distinct CDR3 sequences, over 15% seen once. This sample also belongs to another study, concerning T cells in Graves' hyperthyroidism and ophthalmopathy.

The input for sequencing was peripheral blood mononuclear cells (PBMCs), taken at new diagnosis, from a patient treated with antithyroid drugs. Every receptor here comes from a man aged 40-55 years with Graves disease. The CDR3 runs from the conserved cysteine through the conserved F or W. A D gene is named only where the DNA matches it firmly. Expanded clones are given a class, and other clones once, few, many or no size at all.

TRBV18	.	.	TRBJ2-1	TGTGCCAGCTCCCAGGCCTCCTACAATGAGCAGTTCTTC	CASSQASYNEQFF
TRBV28	TRBD1	.	TRBJ2-5	TGTGCCAGCAGTTTCCACAGGGGGATATCGGAGACCCAGTACTTC	CASSFHRGISETQYF
TRBV20-1	.	.	TRBJ1-2	TGCAGTGCAACTTCGGGACTGACTATTTATGGCTACACCTTC	CSATSGLTIYGYTF
TRBV27	TRBD1	.	TRBJ1-2	TGTGCCAGCACCTCTTTAGGGACAGGAGGCTATGGCTACACCTTC	CASTSLGTGGYGYTF
TRBV10-3	TRBD1	.	TRBJ1-1	TGTGCCATCAGTGAATACAGGGGGATTGAAGCTTTCTTT	CAISEYRGIEAFF
TRBV19	.	.	TRBJ2-1	TGTGCCAGTAAGAAGGGTTTTTACAATGAGCAGCTCTTC	CASKKGFYNEQLF
TRBV7-9	TRBD2	many	TRBJ2-3	TGTGCCAGCAGCTATTTGGCGGGGGGTCAGTCGCAGTATTTT	CASSYLAGGQSQYF
TRBV29-1	.	.	TRBJ1-2	TGCAGCGTTGACTTGGACAGAACGAGTGGCTACACCTTC	CSVDLDRTSGYTF
TRBV24-1	TRBD2	many	TRBJ2-3	TGTGCCACCAGTGACCTGACTAGCGGGGAGACAGATACGCAGTATTTT	CATSDLTSGETDTQYF
TRBV24-1	TRBD1	many	TRBJ2-1	TGTGCCACCGGACAGGGAGGCAATGAGCAGTTCTTC	CATGQGGNEQFF
TRBV5-1	TRBD2	many	TRBJ2-2	TGCGCCAGCAGCGACGGACTAGCCGGGGAGCTGTTTTTT	CASSDGLAGELFF
TRBV28	TRBD1	few	TRBJ1-3	TGTGCCACCGCCCATTTGACGGGGACAGGTGGAAACACCATATATTTT	CATAHLTGTGGNTIYF
TRBV6-5	.	many	TRBJ2-7	TGTGCCAGCAGTTTTTCCCTCCTAGGGGAGCAGTACTTC	CASSFSLLGEQYF
TRBV5-1	TRBD2	many	TRBJ2-5	TGCGCCAGCACCAAGCTGACTAGCGGGGGACAAGAGACCCAGTACTTC	CASTKLTSGGQETQYF
TRBV6-2/TRBV6-3	.	many	TRBJ2-5	TGTGCCAGCAGTTACGGAGGGGGGATCCAAGAGACCCAGTACTTC	CASSYGGGIQETQYF
TRBV7-9	.	many	TRBJ1-1	TGTGCCAGCAGCCGAAACAGTTTCTTT	CASSRNSFF
TRBV9	.	few	TRBJ2-2	TGTGCCAGCAGCGTCGAAGGGGAGCCCGGGGAGCTGTTTTTT	CASSVEGEPGELFF
TRBV5-1	TRBD1	.	TRBJ2-2	TGCGCCAGCAGCCCCAGGGGGCATGGCGGGGAGCTGTTTTTT	CASSPRGHGGELFF
TRBV5-1	TRBD2	few	TRBJ2-3	TGTGCCAGCAGCAAATCAGCGGGAACTAGCACAGATACGCAGTATTTT	CASSKSAGTSTDTQYF
TRBV3-1	.	many	TRBJ1-6	TGTGCCAGCAGCCCGTTCAGAGGATCACCCCTCCACTTT	CASSPFRGSPLHF
TRBV2	.	many	TRBJ2-2	TGTGCCAGCAGGGACCGAGCACTCACCGGGGAGCTGTTTTTT	CASRDRALTGELFF
TRBV29-1	.	.	TRBJ1-5	TGCAGCGTTGCCGGGACGGACCCCAATCAGCCCCAGCATTTT	CSVAGTDPNQPQHF
TRBV20-1	TRBD1	many	TRBJ1-1	TGCAGTGCTAGAGGTGGATGGCCCCGACAGGGACCGGACACTGAAGCTTTCTTT	CSARGGWPRQGPDTEAFF
TRBV7-3	.	many	TRBJ2-5	TGTGCCAGCAGCTTAGGCCGGGACCCCCAAGAGACCCAGTACTTC	CASSLGRDPQETQYF
TRBV7-8	.	many	TRBJ2-7	TGTGCCAGCAGCTTTACCTACGAGCAGTACTTC	CASSFTYEQYF
TRBV18	.	.	TRBJ2-5	TGTGCCAGCTCCCTAGCCGGGAGCCTCCAAGAGACCCAGTACTTC	CASSLAGSLQETQYF
TRBV2	.	many	TRBJ1-3	TGTGCCAGCAGTGAAGCGCCCTTTTTGGGGGTAGCTGGAAACACCATATATTTT	CASSEAPFLGVAGNTIYF
TRBV29-1	.	.	TRBJ1-2	TGCAGCGTTGAAGATCGCAGAAACTATGGCTACACCTTC	CSVEDRRNYGYTF
TRBV6-1	.	many	TRBJ1-5	TGTGCCACCAGGACGGCAAGCAATCAGCCCCAGCATTTT	CATRTASNQPQHF
TRBV12-5	TRBD1	many	TRBJ1-5	TGTGCTACTGGAGGGGGCCAGCCCCAGCATTTT	CATGGGQPQHF
TRBV6-1	.	many	TRBJ2-5	TGTGCCAGCAGTGAATCCTGGCAGATAGAGACCCAGTACTTC	CASSESWQIETQYF
TRBV20-1	.	few	TRBJ2-1	TGCAGTGCTAGAAAGTCCGGGACGCCCTACAATGAGCAGTTCTTC	CSARKSGTPYNEQFF
TRBV7-8	TRBD1	many	TRBJ2-7	TGTGCCAGCAGCCACAGACAGGGTCTGGAGTACGAGCAGTACTTC	CASSHRQGLEYEQYF
TRBV12-3/TRBV12-4	.	.	TRBJ1-3	TGTGCCAGCACCCCCGTGGGGACAACTGGAAACACCATATATTTT	CASTPVGTTGNTIYF
TRBV27	TRBD1	many	TRBJ2-7	TGTGCCAGCAGTTTTTCGTCAGGGGGCGAGCAGTACTTC	CASSFSSGGEQYF
TRBV19	.	.	TRBJ1-1	TGTGCCAGTGGCCAACAGGGTTACACTGAAGCTTTCTTT	CASGQQGYTEAFF
TRBV11-1	.	many	TRBJ1-1	TGTGCCAGCAGCCCGGGTCTAATGAACACTGAAGCTTTCTTT	CASSPGLMNTEAFF